This T cell receptor beta chain was identified in a study of blood T cells in healthy people across ages. General observations from the study: The fall in TCR beta diversity per million T cells was roughly linear with age.

This CDR3 contains 15 residues. Per the germline V gene, CDR1 is SGHDN and CDR2 is FVKESK. Trimming pared 0 bases from V and 5 bases from J, leaving 13 bases between. Alongside a J-beta primer mix, a sample-barcoded 5' primer served in a second PCR lasting about 7 to 11 cycles. TCRdb itself ran the 5' RACE reads through MiXCR, one entry per CDR3 protein. This table has 270,000 or so distinct CDR3 sequences, 25% to 30% appearing once. This clonotype was seen many times. Its target is not known. Per-sample yields of isolated PBMCs were at least 6 million. Per individual sample, total RNA of at least 6 micrograms was extracted.

The V call is TRBV14, the J call TRBJ2-5, with D hard to call. Sequencing used blood. The sequence was obtained from a woman in her seventies in good health. CDR3 protein: CASSQESSISETQYF. DNA for the CDR3: TGTGCCAGCAGCCAAGAGTCCTCAATCTCTGAGACCCAGTACTTC.